One sample yielded the 30 T cell receptor beta chains listed below, sequenced in a study of vaccination and CD4 T cells after COVID-19 (dated by TCRdb to 2021 to 2024). The treatment or condition tag for this specimen amounts to: roughly ten-day PBMC culture with coronavirus spike peptide pools or control peptides (ViraFEST assay). Antigens for these TCRs are unknown. The library came from PCR. The sequencer was an Illumina iSeq 100. TCR sequencing of DNA from cultured CD4+ T cells used the Oncomine TCR Beta short-read assay at the Johns Hopkins FTIC core. The public reads were reanalyzed by TCRdb: fastp trimming at Q25, MiXCR alignment, in-frame beta chains only. Rows with a matching CDR3 protein are joined into one entry that keeps the most common DNA and genes. This sample lists 9,500 to 15,000 distinct CDR3 sequences; 60% were detected once. Clones ranked in the top ten supply approximately 22% of the sample.

The sequenced material came from CD4+ T cells from blood, cultured in vitro. The receptor set was obtained from a human donor who had recovered from COVID-19.

The CDR3 loop reads CATSRESYSPLHF. The DNA of the CDR3 is TGTGCCACCAGCAGAGAGTCCTATTCACCCCTCCACTTT. V usage is TRBV15 and J usage is TRBJ1-6, with no clear D. V was trimmed by 0 bases and J by 8 bases, leaving 5 bases between them. CDR3 size: 13 residues. The germline CDR1 and CDR2 sequences are LNHNV and YYDKDF (reference sequence).

This chain uses TRBV28 with TRBJ2-7; 7 bases fit TRBD2. This CDR3 has 12 residues. Germline values: CDR1 MDHEN, CDR2 SYDVKM. J lost 7 bases, V lost 11 bases, and 11 bases had no gene match. The CDR3 loop reads CAFSGPAREQYF. CDR3 sequence (DNA): TGTGCCTTTAGCGGGCCGGCGCGGGAGCAGTACTTC.

The rearrangement links TRBV27 to TRBJ1-5; TRBD1 might be the D (5 bases). The CDR3 extends over 15 amino acids. Germline V CDR1 and CDR2: MNHEY, SMNVEV (reference sequence). V lost 6 bases and J 4 bases, leaving 16 bases between the germline ends. CDR3 DNA: TGTGCCAGCAGCCGGGGGTCCCGGGATAATCAGCCCCAGCATTTT. Protein sequence: CASSRGSRDNQPQHF.

The chain uses TRBV7-6 and TRBJ2-1; 7 bases are a match to TRBD2. Trimming took 4 bases from V and 6 from J; bases not matched to a gene: 9. The CDR3 is 15 amino acids. Germline CDR1 SGHVS, CDR2 FNYEAQ. CDR3 nucleotide sequence: TGTGCCAGCAGCTCAGAAGGTACTAGCGTCAATGAGCAGTTCTTC. Its protein product is CASSSEGTSVNEQFF. Filled out from reference TRBV7-6 and TRBJ2-1, the complete variable domain reads GAGVSQSPRYKVTKRGQDVALRCDPISGHVSLYWYRQALGQGPEFLTYFNYEAQQDKSGLPNDRFSAERPEGSISTLTIQRTEQRDSAMYRCASSSEGTSVNEQFFGPGTRLTVL.

The chain employs TRBV28 and TRBJ1-5; D is unclear. Per germline, CDR1 MDHEN and CDR2 SYDVKM. This CDR3 is built from 18 residues. V lost 6 bases to trimming and J lost 0 bases, with 21 bases between them. CDR3: CASRSLNGIGASNQPQHF. In nucleotides, the CDR3 is TGTGCCAGCAGAAGTTTAAATGGAATTGGAGCTAGCAATCAGCCCCAGCATTTT.

The chain couples TRBV20-1 to TRBJ2-1; 9 bases fit TRBD2. There are 17 residues in the CDR3. In germline, CDR1 is DFQATT, CDR2 SNEGSKA (reference sequence). V shed 7 bases and J 0 bases; nucleotides not matched to a gene: 13. The CDR3 is CSVNRPSGMSSYNEQFF. The CDR3 DNA sequence: TGCAGTGTTAACCGGCCTAGCGGGATGAGCTCCTACAATGAGCAGTTCTTC.

This clonotype was seen only once. This sequence joins TRBV2 and TRBJ2-5; TRBD2 agrees at 7 bases. The trim removed 7 bases at V and 2 bases at J, leaving 7 bases unmatched. Germline CDR1 reads SNHLY; CDR2 reads FYNNEI. The CDR3 spans 14 residues. CDR3 sequence reads: CASISWGLQETQYF. The DNA for the CDR3 is TGTGCCAGCATCTCCTGGGGACTACAAGAGACCCAGTACTTC.

This clonotype was detected a few times. The CDR3 loop reads CASSVENNQPQHF. The CDR3 region has the DNA TGTGCCAGCAGTGTGGAGAACAATCAGCCCCAGCATTTT. The chain combines TRBV2 with TRBJ1-5; D is uncertain. The CDR3 runs 13 residues. Trimming removed 4 bases from V and 3 bases from J, with 7 bases in between. Germline CDR1 SNHLY, CDR2 FYNNEI. Complete variable domain (other parts from reference TRBV2 and TRBJ1-5): EPEVTQTPSHQVTQMGQEVILRCVPISNHLYFYWYRQILGQKVEFLVSFYNNEISEKSEIFDDQFSVERPDGSNFTLKIRSTKLEDSAMYFCASSVENNQPQHFGDGTRLSIL.

This clonotype was seen more than once but under ten times. This chain connects TRBV30 to TRBJ2-7; TRBD1 matches 8 bases. Germline V gene data show CDR1 as GTSNPN and CDR2 as SVGIG (reference sequence). V lost 4 bases and J lost 5; bases outside the gene matches: 4. The CDR3 has 12 amino acids. CDR3 sequence: CAWTGGFNEQYF. The CDR3 region has the DNA TGTGCCTGGACAGGGGGCTTCAACGAGCAGTACTTC.

The chain has TRBV19 and TRBJ2-2, with 7 nucleotides matching TRBD1. With V trimmed by 4 bases and J by 5 bases, 1 base remained unmatched. The CDR3 has 13 residues. Germline V gene sequence: CDR1 LNHDA, CDR2 SQIVND (reference sequence). The CDR3 nucleotides are TGTGCCAGTAGTAACAGGGGAACCGGGGAGCTGTTTTTT. It codes for CASSNRGTGELFF.

The rearrangement links TRBV2 to TRBJ2-5, with 7 bases that match TRBD2. The CDR3 sequence is 15 residues long. In germline, CDR1 is SNHLY, CDR2 FYNNEI. J lost 4 bases, V lost 2 bases, and 7 bases had no gene match. This CDR3 reads CASSERRESPETQYF. CDR3 bases: TGTGCCAGCAGTGAACGGCGGGAGTCCCCAGAGACCCAGTACTTC.

V is TRBV28 and J is TRBJ2-7; D is uncertain. Trimming took 2 bases from V and 6 from J, leaving 8 bases between them. The CDR3 contains 12 residues. Germline loops: CDR1 MDHEN, CDR2 SYDVKM. The CDR3 nucleotides are TGTGCCAGCAGTTTAGTAGAACGCGAGCAGTACTTC. This gives the protein CASSLVEREQYF.

The chain carries TRBV20-1 and TRBJ2-5; the match to TRBD1 covers 11 bases. This CDR3 contains 15 residues. Germline trimming cut 5 bases from V and 5 bases from J; bases unmatched to any gene: 10. Germline CDR1 and CDR2: DFQATT and SNEGSKA (reference sequence). Written as DNA, the CDR3 is TGCAGTGCTGAACCCAGGACAGGGGGCAGGGAGACCCAGTACTTC. This sequence encodes CSAEPRTGGRETQYF.

The rearrangement joins TRBV6-5 to TRBJ1-1; 8 bases are a match to TRBD1. V lost 2 bases and J lost 1; bases outside the gene matches: 0. Germline CDR1 is MNHEY and CDR2 is SVGAGI. This CDR3 is 14 amino acids long. DNA for the CDR3: TGTGCCAGCAGTTACGACAGGGGGAACACTGAAGCTTTCTTT. Amino acids: CASSYDRGNTEAFF.

This clonotype was seen just once. The CDR3 DNA reads TGCAGTGCCGCCATCCGACTAGCGGGAGGGGGCTACGAGCAGTACTTC. Translating it yields CSAAIRLAGGGYEQYF. The chain has TRBV20-1 and TRBJ2-7; TRBD2 matches 14 bases. The CDR3 covers 16 residues. V shed 6 bases, J shed 3 bases, and the junction held 10 bases outside the gene matches. CDR1 is DFQATT and CDR2 is SNEGSKA in the germline V gene (reference sequence).

This clonotype was picked up a small number of times. This chain uses TRBV6-1 with TRBJ1-5; D unclear. The CDR3 sequence is 16 residues long. Deletions cut 4 bases from V and 2 bases from J, with 15 bases between. Germline lookup yields CDR1 MNHNS and CDR2 SASEGT. CDR3 loop: CASSVQRLVGNQPQHF. The CDR3 DNA is TGTGCCAGCAGTGTTCAAAGGCTTGTAGGCAATCAGCCCCAGCATTTT.

V usage is TRBV20-1 and J usage is TRBJ2-1; 9 nucleotides line up with TRBD2. This CDR3 is 14 amino acids long. The ends lost 5 bases at V and 7 bases at J; junction bases unmatched: 9. Germline-derived CDR1 and CDR2 are DFQATT and SNEGSKA (reference sequence). The chain's CDR3 is CSARTGTSMNEQFF. CDR3 bases: TGCAGTGCTCGGACCGGGACTAGCATGAATGAGCAGTTCTTC.

The chain links TRBV7-8 to TRBJ1-2; D is uncertain. CDR3 size: 14 residues. The V gene lost 1 base and the J gene lost 6 bases, with 12 bases spanning the gap. Germline V gives CDR1 SGHVS, CDR2 FQNEAQ. CDR3: CASSLVDDSHGYTF. The CDR3 bases are TGTGCCAGCAGCTTAGTGGATGATTCCCATGGCTACACCTTC.

This sequence joins TRBV20-1 and TRBJ1-4, with no clear D. The CDR3 consists of 14 residues. Germline CDR1 and CDR2: DFQATT and SNEGSKA (reference sequence). V lost 0 bases and J 8 bases, leaving 13 bases between the germline ends. As DNA, the CDR3 is TGCAGTGCTAGAGATCTAGTTGGAACGGAAAAACTGTTTTTT. Its translation is CSARDLVGTEKLFF.

This clonotype was picked up a small number of times. This chain uses TRBV6-1 with TRBJ1-2; 9 bases fit TRBD1. Per the germline V gene, CDR1 is MNHNS and CDR2 is SASEGT. J lost 6 bases, V lost 6 bases, and 11 bases had no gene match. The CDR3 has 15 residues. CDR3 sequence: CASRFPGTGIHGYTF. The CDR3 nucleotides read TGTGCCAGCAGATTTCCCGGGACAGGGATCCATGGCTACACCTTC.

The chain links TRBV7-9 to TRBJ2-3; maybe TRBD2 (5 bases). This CDR3 comprises 16 residues. Trimming took off 2 bases at V and 4 bases at J, with 16 bases between the two ends. The germline CDR1 and CDR2 sequences are SEHNR and FQNEAQ (reference sequence). The CDR3, as DNA: TGTGCCAGCAGCTTAAATTGGGTCATCGGGGCAGATACGCAGTATTTT. Protein: CASSLNWVIGADTQYF.

This chain joins TRBV7-6 and TRBJ2-7, with 7 bases fitting TRBD2. Germline trimming cut 5 bases from V and 0 bases from J; bases unmatched to any gene: 7. This CDR3 spans 15 amino acids. CDR1 is SGHVS, CDR2 FNYEAQ, per germline. The CDR3 here is CASSRGGGSSYEQYF. The DNA for the CDR3 is TGTGCCAGCAGCCGGGGTGGCGGGAGCTCCTACGAGCAGTACTTC.

This clonotype showed up just a few times. This chain joins TRBV7-2 and TRBJ1-1; D unresolved. The CDR3 spans 13 residues. The germline gives CDR1 SGHTA, CDR2 FQGNSA. The V gene lost 4 bases and the J gene lost 0 bases, with 6 bases spanning the gap. CDR3 region: CASSSTVNTEAFF. CDR3 DNA sequence: TGTGCCAGCAGCTCCACGGTGAACACTGAAGCTTTCTTT. The full variable domain, with the rest looked up from reference TRBV7-2 and TRBJ1-1, is GAGVSQSPSNKVTEKGKDVELRCDPISGHTALYWYRQSLGQGLEFLIYFQGNSAPDKSGLPSDRFSAERTGGSVSTLTIQRTQQEDSAVYLCASSSTVNTEAFFGQGTRLTVV.

The sample holds one count of this clonotype. The chain carries TRBV12-3 or TRBV12-4 and TRBJ1-5; unclear D gene. The V end lost 5 bases, the J end lost 2 bases, and 10 bases lay between the germline ends. The CDR3 loop spans 14 amino acids. CDR3: CASSMRAGNQPQHF. The CDR3 region has the DNA TGTGCCAGCAGTATGCGGGCTGGCAATCAGCCCCAGCATTTT.

This rearrangement joins TRBV10-3 to TRBJ2-3; TRBD2 aligns across 7 bases. From germline, CDR1 is ENHRY and CDR2 SYGVKD. This CDR3 region has 15 residues. J was trimmed by 6 bases and V by 3 bases; bases with no gene match: 9. CDR3: CAISDGGRTVDTQYF. The CDR3 DNA follows: TGTGCCATCAGTGATGGCGGGAGAACTGTGGATACGCAGTATTTT.

The chain combines TRBV6-1 with TRBJ2-2, with D perhaps TRBD1 (6 bases). The CDR3 length is 14 residues. V shed 6 bases and J shed 1 base, with 9 bases lying between them. From germline, CDR1 is MNHNS and CDR2 SASEGT. The CDR3 nucleotides are TGTGCCAGCAGCAGGACAGAGAACACCGGGGAGCTGTTTTTT. Its protein product is CASSRTENTGELFF.

This clonotype turned up a few times. The chain recombines TRBV15 with TRBJ2-2; D unresolved. The germline gives CDR1 LNHNV, CDR2 YYDKDF (reference sequence). The length of the CDR3 is 16 residues. V was shortened by 0 bases and J by 1 base, with 9 bases between the two germline ends. The CDR3 nucleotides read TGTGCCACCAGCAGAGAATACGGAAAGAACACCGGGGAGCTGTTTTTT. Translation gives CATSREYGKNTGELFF.

This clonotype has just a few counts. The rearrangement uses TRBV2 and TRBJ2-7, with D possibly TRBD2 on 6 matching bases. Deletions cut 4 bases from V and 2 bases from J, with 12 bases between. Looked up from germline, CDR1 is SNHLY and CDR2 is FYNNEI. The CDR3 consists of 14 residues. CDR3 nucleotides: TGTGCCAGCAGTGTCGGGGCTAGCGCCTACGAGCAGTACTTC. This gives the protein CASSVGASAYEQYF.

The genes are TRBV5-4 and TRBJ2-3; D is perhaps TRBD1 or TRBD2 (5 bases each). CDR3 size: 14 residues. From germline, CDR1 is SGHNT and CDR2 YYREEE (reference sequence). The V and J ends lost 4 bases and 0 bases respectively, with 9 bases between them. CDR3 sequence: CASSIWDSTDTQYF. CDR3 nucleotide sequence: TGTGCCAGCAGCATCTGGGACAGCACAGATACGCAGTATTTT.

J is TRBJ1-5 and V is TRBV6-1; maybe TRBD1 (5 bases). Germline V lookup: CDR1 MNHNS, CDR2 SASEGT. The CDR3 runs 14 residues. Trimming shortened V by 3 bases and J by 7 bases, and 13 bases separated the two germline ends. This chain's CDR3 is CASSEQGLRQPQHF. The CDR3 bases are TGTGCCAGCAGTGAGCAGGGTTTACGGCAGCCCCAGCATTTT.